This TCR beta chain derives from a study of vaccination and CD4 T cells after COVID-19 (dated by TCRdb to about 2022). For the study in its entirety: The convalescent cohort included six males and four females, with two Hispanic individuals, seven Caucasians, two Asians and one multiracial person. Memory CD4+ T cell crossreactivity between SARS-CoV-2 and common cold coronavirus spike proteins was assessed at the TCR clonotype level in an earlier paper using these donors. Two doses of either the Pfizer-BioNTech BNT162b2 vaccine (n=8) or the Moderna mRNA-1273 vaccine (n=2) were administered to participants. For stimulating the cultures, overlapping spike peptide pools were used, derived from SARS-CoV-2 as well as from the common cold coronaviruses HCoV-NL63, HCoV-OC43 and HCoV-229E. In fewer than 12 COVID-19 convalescent patients and a few infection-naive healthy vaccine recipients, researchers compared the spike-specific CD4+ TCR repertoire from before mRNA vaccination with the repertoire from after. Control cultures received a CEFX viral epitope pool as the positive control, an HIV-1 Nef peptide pool as the negative control, or no peptide. The time from the second vaccine dose to post-vaccine blood sampling had a median of 72 days and ranged from 14 to 241 days. Post-COVID blood samples from convalescent patients were collected a median of about 100 days after diagnosis, with a range of 35 to 161 days.

As regards this clonotype: Its antigen is currently not known. It has no much larger one-base neighbor in the sample; base qualities were not kept.

General conclusions and limits of the study: In convalescent patients, nearly all vaccine-specific clones (304 of 307) were found to be mono-reactive for SARS-CoV-2 spike rather than cross-reactive with common cold coronaviruses. Among convalescent patients, a median about 90% of the SARS-CoV-2-reactive clones seen after vaccination appeared only after vaccination, which suggests priming specific to the vaccine. Although the median number of SARS-CoV-2-reactive clonotypes went up from 20 to 25 after infection to 38 after vaccination, the increase was not significant. The study included relatively few convalescent patients and did not analyze early timepoints after natural infection.

The intended sense of this specimen's treatment or condition label: roughly ten-day PBMC culture with coronavirus spike peptide pools or control peptides (ViraFEST assay). CD4+ T cells from unexposed donors were collected before the COVID-19 pandemic (2011-2018). To expand antigen-specific T cells with peptide pools and then pick out the expanded clonotypes through TCR sequencing, the study relied on the ViraFEST assay. About 2 million PBMCs per well were cultured in IMDM with approximately 4.9% human AB serum and 8 to 10 IU/ml IL-2, plus 10 ug/ml peptide pools. Half of the culture medium was replaced with fresh IL-2-containing medium on days 3 and 7. CD4+ T cells were isolated after roughly 9 days of culture through negative selection using the EasySep CD4+ T cell isolation kit. As cell numbers permitted, CD4+ T cells from unexposed donors were tested for reactivity to SARS-CoV-2 S and N and to four common cold coronavirus spike pools. Ficoll-Paque Plus gradient centrifugation was used to isolate PBMCs from whole blood, and the isolated PBMCs were then either used fresh or cryopreserved at -140C. Each culture condition was generally run in triplicate wells. Leukapheresis product for the unexposed donors was bought commercially.

The receptor library was made with PCR. At the Johns Hopkins FTIC core, DNA from the cultured CD4+ T cells underwent TCR sequencing with the Oncomine TCR Beta short-read assay. The QIAamp micro DNA kit was used to extract genomic DNA from the cultured CD4+ T cells. Oncomine TCR Beta libraries from cultured CD4+ T cells were pooled with unique dual indexes and sequenced on an Illumina iSeq 100. The authors' analysis ran thus. Non-productive sequences were removed, and CDR3s that did not start with C, did not end with F or W, or were shorter than 7 amino acids were discarded. Antigen-specific clonotypes were identified using the MANAFEST web application through comparison of peptide-stimulated wells with reference and other culture wells. An FDR below 0.05, an odds ratio above 5, and a productive frequency above 0.1% in at least two of three replicate wells were required for clones to be considered positive. Clonotypes that were significantly expanded in both SARS-CoV-2 spike wells and at least one common cold coronavirus spike condition were defined as cross-reactive. Similarity between CDR3 sequences was evaluated in R version 3.6.1 using Levenshtein distances (stringdist) and unrooted phylogenetic trees (ape). TCRdb reprocessing: public reads trimmed at Q25 with fastp, clones called with MiXCR, in-frame beta chains kept. Duplicate CDR3 protein sequences are folded into a single record with the most common DNA and genes. TCRdb's processing, not the authors' own work, is the source of the V and J calls. This sample is represented by thousands of distinct CDR3 sequences; roughly 30% of them were singletons. Approximately 23% of the sample is taken by the ten largest.

The CDR3 goes from the cysteine to the phenylalanine over 16 residues. Only CDR3 DNA remains: 48 bases, in frame from the first base. The germline V gene specifies MNHEY as CDR1 and SVGEGT as CDR2. V is cut back by 6 bases and J by 3 bases, with 7 bases in the junction unmatched. Sequencing was performed on CD4+ T cells from blood, cultured in vitro. Recombination linked TRBV6-2 or TRBV6-3 to TRBJ2-1; 11 central nucleotides agree with TRBD2. This receptor was taken from a human donor in good health. The nucleotide sequence reads TGTGCCAGCAGCTCTCTTAGCGGGAGGGGCTACAATGAGCAGTTCTTC. The resulting protein is CASSSLSGRGYNEQFF.